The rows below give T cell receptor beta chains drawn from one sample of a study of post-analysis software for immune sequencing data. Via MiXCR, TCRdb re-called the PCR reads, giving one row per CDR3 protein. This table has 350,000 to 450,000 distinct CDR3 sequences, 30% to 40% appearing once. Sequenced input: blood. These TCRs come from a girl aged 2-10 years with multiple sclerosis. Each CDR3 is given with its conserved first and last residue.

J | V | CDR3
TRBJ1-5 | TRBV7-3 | CASSWTVNSNQPQHF
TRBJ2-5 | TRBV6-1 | CASRTTTGAETQYF
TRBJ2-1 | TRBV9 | CASSAGVRRSDEQFF
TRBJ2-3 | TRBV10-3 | CAISGAGTDTQYF
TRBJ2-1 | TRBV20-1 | CSARTLATSDYNEQFF
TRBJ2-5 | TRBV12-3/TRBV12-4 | CASSSQGFDEQYF
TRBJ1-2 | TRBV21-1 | CASRKPEVQRGYTF
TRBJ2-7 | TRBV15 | CATSREDRAYEQYF
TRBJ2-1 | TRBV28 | CASRVGVVNEQFF
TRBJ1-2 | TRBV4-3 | CASSPGGRTGEGYTF
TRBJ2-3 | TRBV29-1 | CSVFVTFSGFYTDTQYF
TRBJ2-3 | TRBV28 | CASSWASGGSDTQYF
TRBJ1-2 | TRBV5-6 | CASSPQPQGYGYTF
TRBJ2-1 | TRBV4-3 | CASSQDWGGTFYNEQFF
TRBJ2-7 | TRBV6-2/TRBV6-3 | CASSYQSYEQYF
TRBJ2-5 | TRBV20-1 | CSARWGLAGGYQETQYF
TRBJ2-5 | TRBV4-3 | CASSQDLLAGDPRMWYF
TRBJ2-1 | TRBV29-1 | CSVRDRDYNEQFF
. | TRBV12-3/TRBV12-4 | CASSFTSGGRYEQYF
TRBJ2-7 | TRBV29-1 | CSVEDPTGTSPYEQYF
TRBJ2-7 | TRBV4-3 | CASSEGLTSVEQYF
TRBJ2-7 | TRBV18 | CVSSPGVSSYEQYF
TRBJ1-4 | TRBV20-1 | CSAGVNEKPFF
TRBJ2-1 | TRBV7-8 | CASSSSVGSGTSVYEQFF
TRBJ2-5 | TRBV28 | CASSLTSGSTETQYF